This passage covers 19 T cell receptor beta chains from one sample sequenced in a study of PD-1 blockade in classical Hodgkin lymphoma. The protocol was immunoSEQ multiplex PCR, while the TCRdb copy is restricted to in-frame clones and leaves out a portion. The sample yields 90,000 to 100,000 clones, roughly 92% seen once. Relapse was seen in all patients after autologous stem cell transplantation, and brentuximab vedotin exposure was variable. This material consisted of peripheral blood mononuclear cells (PBMCs), taken at baseline. The source of these receptors is a human donor with classical Hodgkin lymphoma.

This chain joins TRBV9 and TRBJ2-1; 10 nucleotides line up with TRBD2. The V gene's germline CDR1 is SGDLS and CDR2 YYNGEE. Germline trimming cut 4 bases from V and 12 bases from J; bases unmatched to any gene: 10. The CDR3 consists of 14 residues. The CDR3 DNA sequence: TGTGCCAGCAGCTTCAGCGGGAGGGCCATCGCGCAGTTCTTC. It yields the protein CASSFSGRAIAQFF.

The chain employs TRBV29-1 and TRBJ2-7; TRBD1 matches at 10 bases. This CDR3 region has 18 residues. In germline, CDR1 is SQVTM, CDR2 ANQGSEA. Losses at the gene ends were 4 bases for V and 2 bases for J; bases not matched to a gene: 17. As DNA, the CDR3 is TGCAGCGTTGGGGGACGTTCAATGGACAGGGGGAACCCCTACGAGCAGTACTTC. This codes for CSVGGRSMDRGNPYEQYF.

V and J are TRBV19 and TRBJ1-1, with a possible D match to TRBD1 (5 bases). The CDR3 runs to 15 residues. Germline lookup yields CDR1 LNHDA and CDR2 SQIVND (reference sequence). V gave up 3 bases and J gave up 6 bases, with 17 bases separating them. CDR3 sequence reads: CASSMAPGRGAEAFF. The CDR3, as DNA: TGTGCCAGTAGTATGGCCCCAGGGCGCGGGGCTGAAGCTTTCTTT.

A single count supports this clone. This chain links TRBV9 with TRBJ2-2; 9 positions agree with TRBD2. V shed 4 bases, J shed 1 base, and the junction held 2 bases outside the gene matches. The CDR3 extends over 15 amino acids. Germline CDR1 is SGDLS and CDR2 is YYNGEE. CDR3 region: CASSHSGRNTGELFF. CDR3 coding DNA: TGTGCCAGCAGCCATAGCGGGAGGAACACCGGGGAGCTGTTTTTT.

V gene TRBV18 combines with J gene TRBJ1-1; no clear D. V was shortened by 2 bases and J by 3 bases, with 13 bases between the two germline ends. The CDR3 length is 15 residues. Germline V CDR1 and CDR2: KGHSH, LQKENI. The CDR3 coding sequence is TGTGCCAGCTCACCAGAGGGCGGCCAGGACACTGAAGCTTTCTTT. This gives the protein CASSPEGGQDTEAFF.

The chain links TRBV28 to TRBJ2-1; 7 bases match TRBD1. The CDR3 is made up of 15 amino acids. Germline trimming cut 7 bases from V and 7 bases from J; bases unmatched to any gene: 13. CDR1 and CDR2 from the germline V gene are MDHEN and SYDVKM. Here the CDR3 reads CASTPSTGFGNEQFF. The CDR3 nucleotides read TGTGCCAGCACCCCCTCGACAGGGTTTGGAAATGAGCAGTTCTTC.

This clone was detected only once. The chain couples TRBV10-3 to TRBJ1-2; D uncertain. Germline V lookup: CDR1 ENHRY, CDR2 SYGVKD. The V end was cut by 2 bases, the J end by 0 bases, with 7 bases between. CDR3 size: 14 residues. The CDR3 protein is CAISEPRANYGYTF. The CDR3 nucleotides are TGTGCCATCAGTGAGCCTAGGGCTAACTATGGCTACACCTTC.

The CDR3 loop reads CAWSLPSGLREEKLFF. In DNA form, the CDR3 reads TGTGCCTGGAGTTTACCATCGGGCCTTCGGGAGGAAAAACTGTTTTTT. This sequence joins TRBV30 and TRBJ1-4; no definite D call. V dropped 2 bases and J dropped 8 bases, with 21 bases sitting between them. The CDR3 contains 16 residues. CDR1 GTSNPN and CDR2 SVGIG come from the germline V gene (reference sequence).

The V call is TRBV4-1, the J call TRBJ1-4; 8 positions match TRBD1. From germline, CDR1 is MGHRA and CDR2 YSYEKL. The CDR3 length is 16 residues. V was pared by 1 base and J by 3 bases, with 4 bases of the junction left unmatched. The CDR3 region is CASSQGGQAANEKLFF. The CDR3 DNA reads TGCGCCAGCAGCCAAGGGGGACAGGCGGCTAATGAAAAACTGTTTTTT.

This clone occurred once. The chain couples TRBV9 to TRBJ2-4; D is possibly TRBD1 or TRBD2 (6 bases each). Germline V lookup: CDR1 SGDLS, CDR2 YYNGEE. The CDR3 covers 16 residues. V was trimmed by 2 bases and J by 8 bases, leaving 20 bases between them. CDR3 sequence: CASSVSITGTLDIQYF. The DNA for the CDR3 is TGTGCCAGCAGCGTCTCTATCACAGGGACTTTGGACATTCAGTACTTC.

J is TRBJ2-3 and V is TRBV14; 9 bases match TRBD1. This CDR3 is built from 15 residues. J gave up 2 bases and V 4 bases, and 4 bases lay outside the gene matches. CDR1 SGHDN and CDR2 FVKESK come from the germline V gene. The chain's CDR3 is CASSRRDRATDTQYF. The CDR3 nucleotides are TGTGCCAGCAGCCGGAGGGACAGGGCCACAGATACGCAGTATTTT.

V is TRBV5-6 and J is TRBJ2-7; D might be TRBD1 (6 bases). Trimming took 4 bases from V and 0 from J, leaving 8 bases between them. The CDR3 has 13 amino acids. Germline-derived CDR1 and CDR2 are SGHDT and YYEEEE. DNA of the CDR3: TGTGCCAGCAGCCGGACAGTCTCCTACGAGCAGTACTTC. Translation: CASSRTVSYEQYF.

The chain couples TRBV5-4 to TRBJ2-7, with D perhaps TRBD2 (6 bases). V shed 4 bases and J shed 2 bases, with 16 bases lying between them. CDR1 and CDR2 (germline): SGHNT, YYREEE (reference sequence). The CDR3 sequence is 15 residues long. The chain's CDR3 is CASSHGAGQTYEQYF. The CDR3 DNA is TGTGCCAGCAGCCATGGGGCGGGGCAAACCTACGAGCAGTACTTC.

This clone has a single count. Other nucleotide sequences from this sample produce the same CDR3. The chain employs TRBV27 and TRBJ1-1; D is ambiguous. The CDR3 runs to 13 residues. The germline V gene encodes CDR1 MNHEY and CDR2 SMNVEV (reference sequence). Trimming took 8 bases from V and 1 from J, leaving 11 bases between them. CDR3 nucleotides: TGTGCCAGCGCGGTTAAGAGGAACACTGAAGCTTTCTTT. As protein: CASAVKRNTEAFF.

The chain carries TRBV30 and TRBJ2-3, with 10 bases lining up with TRBD1. The CDR3 is 14 residues long. V shed 4 bases and J 5 bases; nucleotides not matched to a gene: 6. Germline V gene data show CDR1 as GTSNPN and CDR2 as SVGIG (reference sequence). In DNA form, the CDR3 reads TGTGCCTGGAACCGGGACAGGGGACGAGATACGCAGTATTTT. Protein product: CAWNRDRGRDTQYF.

V usage is TRBV6-5 and J usage is TRBJ2-5; maybe TRBD1 (6 bases). V was pared by 0 bases and J by 5 bases, with 13 bases between. The CDR3 extends over 15 amino acids. From germline, CDR1 is MNHEY and CDR2 SVGAGI. CDR3 in amino acids: CASSYSGGGVETQYF. In DNA form, the CDR3 reads TGTGCCAGCAGTTACTCAGGGGGTGGGGTGGAGACCCAGTACTTC.

The V and J genes are TRBV6-6 and TRBJ1-4; the D is unclear. Germline V gives CDR1 MNHNY, CDR2 SVGAGI (reference sequence). Between the trimmed V and J ends, which lost 0 bases and 7 bases, there was a span of 9 bases. CDR3 length: 14 amino acids. CDR3 in DNA: TGTGCCAGCAGTTACTCGACAATGAGTGAAAAACTGTTTTTT. This sequence encodes CASSYSTMSEKLFF.

This clone turned up a few times. The chain couples TRBV10-3 to TRBJ2-5; 7 bases match TRBD2. The germline CDR1 and CDR2 sequences are ENHRY and SYGVKD. The trim removed 10 bases at V and 5 bases at J, leaving 7 bases unmatched. This CDR3 contains 12 residues. CDR3 protein: CATSGTQETQYF. CDR3 bases: TGTGCCACCAGCGGGACGCAGGAGACCCAGTACTTC.

This rearrangement joins TRBV30 to TRBJ2-5, with 12 bases that match TRBD1. Germline CDR1 and CDR2: GTSNPN and SVGIG (reference sequence). V shed 6 bases and J 5 bases; nucleotides not matched to a gene: 4. The CDR3 runs to 13 residues. The CDR3 protein is CACGTGGAETQYF. Here the CDR3 DNA reads TGTGCCTGCGGGACAGGGGGCGCGGAGACCCAGTACTTC.